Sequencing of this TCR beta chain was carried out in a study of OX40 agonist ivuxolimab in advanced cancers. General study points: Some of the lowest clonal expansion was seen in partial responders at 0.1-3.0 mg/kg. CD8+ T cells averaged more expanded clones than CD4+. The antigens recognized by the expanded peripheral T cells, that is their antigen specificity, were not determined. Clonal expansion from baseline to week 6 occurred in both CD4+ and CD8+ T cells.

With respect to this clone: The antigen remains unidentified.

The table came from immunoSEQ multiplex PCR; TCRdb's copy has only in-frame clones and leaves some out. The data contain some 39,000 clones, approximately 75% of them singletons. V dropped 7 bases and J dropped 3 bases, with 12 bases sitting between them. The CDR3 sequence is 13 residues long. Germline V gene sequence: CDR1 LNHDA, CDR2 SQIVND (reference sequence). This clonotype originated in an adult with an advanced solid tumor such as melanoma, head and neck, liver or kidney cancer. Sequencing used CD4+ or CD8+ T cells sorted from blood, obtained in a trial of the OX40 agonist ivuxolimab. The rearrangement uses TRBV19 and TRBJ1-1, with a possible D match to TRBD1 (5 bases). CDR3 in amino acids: CASIDSRYTEAFF. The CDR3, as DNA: TGTGCCAGTATCGACAGCCGTTACACTGAAGCTTTCTTT.